This entry features one T cell receptor beta chain sequence. The antigen remains undetermined. This record belongs to a study of cytomegalovirus exposure and HLA in healthy donors. Study-wide points: Later analysis revealed greater clonal expansion in HLA-associated TCR beta chains than in equally common others. Later analysis reportedly placed an Asian-associated ancestry cluster below the roughly 640-donor mean in N-insertions. The study dropped some indistinguishable V segments, TRBV6-2 and TRBV6-3 among them. In vitro work confirmed that a few CMV-associated chains recognize CMV antigens.

Primers for the PCR totalled 60 Vbeta and 13 Jbeta. The table came from immunoSEQ multiplex PCR; TCRdb's copy has only in-frame clones and leaves some out. Among about 160,000 clones listed, approximately 80% were seen once. Germline V gene sequence: CDR1 SGDLS, CDR2 YYNGEE. CDR3 length: 15 amino acids. J lost 7 bases, V lost 4 bases, and 10 bases had no gene match. Material: PBMCs. The clonotype comes from a young woman in good health and CMV-seronegative. The V call is TRBV9, the J call TRBJ2-3; 9 positions match TRBD1. The CDR3 region is CASSPRTGEGYTQYF. CDR3 nucleotide sequence: TGTGCCAGCAGCCCTCGGACAGGGGAGGGATATACGCAGTATTTT.